Described below is a single TCR beta chain sequence and its context. The antigen it binds to is not known. No qualities accompany the bases; no much larger clone lies one base away. The sample belongs to a study of Ad26.COV2.S vaccination and SARS-CoV-2 variants (dated by TCRdb to the early 2020s). About the full investigation: Vaccine-arm donors were drawn from COV1001, a multicentre, randomized, double-blind, placebo-controlled phase I-IIa trial of Ad26.COV2.S in healthy adults. Blinding of investigators to trial group allocation was maintained during experiments and outcome assessment. Participants in the trial were split at random into five groups of five each, receiving low-dose or high-dose Ad26.COV2.S once or twice, or else placebo on both occasions. TCRbeta repertoire sequencing was used to assess the specificity and breadth of SARS-CoV-2-reactive T cell receptors after Ad26.COV2.S vaccination. Ad26.COV2.S was administered intramuscularly at 5 x 10^10 or 1 x 10^11 viral particles, either as a single shot or as two shots given 56 days apart. The TCR-sequenced set comprised around 30 samples: some 19 Ad26.COV2.S vaccine recipients, 5 placebo recipients and 8 SARS-CoV-2 convalescent individuals.

The treatment or condition label, read with the paper, signifies: around 19 received Ad26.COV2.S at low or high dose, single or two shots; 5 received placebo; per-sample allocation not given. Repertoires of vaccine and placebo recipients were sequenced from samples taken on day 63 after the first injection. Cohort 1b enrolled 25 or so adults aged 18-55 years at a single site in Boston, USA, between 29 July and 7 August 2020. As a vaccine, Ad26.COV2.S was a replication-incompetent adenovirus type 26 vector that expressed a prefusion-stabilized SARS-CoV-2 spike protein derived from the original Wuhan strain. Points the paper makes about the study in general: It was noted by the authors that total T cell responses may have been underestimated by the TCR breadth and depth analyses. Comparing responses between vaccine doses or regimens was not something the study was powered to do. Vaccine and placebo recipients had comparable non-spike TCR breadth, which fits with the vaccine containing only spike. Substantial breadth of spike-specific CD8+ and CD4+ T cell responses was reported after vaccination. Compared with placebo recipients, Ad26.COV2.S recipients showed higher spike-specific TCR breadth (P = 0.0014).

The CDR3 holds 16 amino acids from the cysteine to the phenylalanine. The retained sequence is limited to the CDR3, 48 bases, with the frame set at the first base. CDR1 LNHDA and CDR2 SQIVND are derived from the germline V gene (reference sequence). Ends trimmed: V by 3 bases, J by 3 bases; bases unmatched to a gene: 11. The immunoSEQ Assay was used to sequence TCRbeta CDR3 regions. After extraction, genomic DNA underwent amplification by bias-controlled multiplex PCR, followed by high-throughput sequencing. The study's own analysis went as follows. To quantify the absolute abundance of every unique TCRbeta CDR3 region, sequences were collapsed and filtered. T cell fraction was estimated by normalization of TCRbeta template counts to usable DNA, with usable DNA being measured through amplification of reference genes present in all nucleated cells. Repertoire TCRs were annotated as SARS-CoV-2-specific when V gene, CDR3 amino acid sequence and J gene were exactly matched to a known reactive TCR set. The reference SARS-CoV-2 TCR set came from MIRA and was filtered for enrichment in COVID-19-positive ImmuneCODE repertoires, removing public or cross-reactive TCRs. Using the MIRA antigens, annotated TCRs were further analysed by specific ORF or by position within an ORF. Breadth was defined as the number of annotated unique rearrangements divided by the total number of unique productive rearrangements, and depth was defined as the summed frequency of the annotated unique rearrangements. Two-sided Wilcoxon rank-sum tests were used to compare TCR breadth between groups. The clones in this table, taken by TCRdb from immuneACCESS, are in-frame only. Not every clone is retained; where verified, under half of the shortfall comes from an unresolved V gene, and the cause of the rest is unknown. The V and J calls and clone size are taken from that table; D and trimming were inferred from the DNA. The sample contains more than 300,000 clones, about 88% of them found a single time. The ten most abundant clones make up about 6.4% of the sample.

This TCR came from a person between 18 and 65 years old who received the Ad26.COV2.S COVID-19 vaccine or a placebo. Recombination linked TRBV19 to TRBJ2-7; 7 bases in the middle match TRBD1. The sample in question was peripheral blood, obtained in a trial of Ad26.COV2.S vaccine versus placebo. The sequenced DNA: TGTGCCAGTAGTATCCGCTCGGGACAGACTCTCTACGAGCAGTACTTC. It encodes CASSIRSGQTLYEQYF. The CDR3, completed at both ends by the reference TRBV19 and TRBJ2-7 genes, gives the full variable domain DGGITQSPKYLFRKEGQNVTLSCEQNLNHDAMYWYRQDPGQGLRLIYYSQIVNDFQKGDIAEGYSVSREKKESFPLTVTSAQKNPTAFYLCASSIRSGQTLYEQYFGPGTRLTVT.